The clone carrying this TCR beta chain was seen a handful of times. Its cognate antigen is unknown. This sample was taken from a study of persistence of HIV-infected CD4 T cells. The study, taken as a whole, reports: Proviral oligoclonality tracked with TCR oligoclonality within the same sorted cells.

Cells were stimulated with overlapping HIV-1 Gag 15-mer peptides. CD40L-negative CD69-negative CD45RO-high memory CD4+ T cells were sorted as populations depleted of antigen-responding cells. A roughly 17-hour stimulation of CD8-depleted PBMCs used anti-CD28/CD49d costimulation, CD40-blocking antibody and enfuvirtide. V was clipped by 6 bases and J by 14 bases; unmatched bases: 4. CDR3 length: 12 residues. Germline CDR1 and CDR2: MNHEY and SVGAGI. Sequencing used immunoSEQ version 4 in survey mode. The assay was immunoSEQ multiplex PCR, and TCRdb's table has in-frame clones only and misses some. The sample has around 39,000 clones, about 81% seen once.

This clonotype was obtained from an adult with HIV. The donor label of this sample is uncertain. Here the sequenced sample was cultured CD4+ T cells from PBMCs, taken from a patient who received antiretroviral therapy. The chain has TRBV6-5 and TRBJ1-6, with 10 bases matching TRBD1. The CDR3 region has the DNA TGTGCCAGCAGCATGACAGGGGGCACCCTCCACTTT. This translates into CASSMTGGTLHF.